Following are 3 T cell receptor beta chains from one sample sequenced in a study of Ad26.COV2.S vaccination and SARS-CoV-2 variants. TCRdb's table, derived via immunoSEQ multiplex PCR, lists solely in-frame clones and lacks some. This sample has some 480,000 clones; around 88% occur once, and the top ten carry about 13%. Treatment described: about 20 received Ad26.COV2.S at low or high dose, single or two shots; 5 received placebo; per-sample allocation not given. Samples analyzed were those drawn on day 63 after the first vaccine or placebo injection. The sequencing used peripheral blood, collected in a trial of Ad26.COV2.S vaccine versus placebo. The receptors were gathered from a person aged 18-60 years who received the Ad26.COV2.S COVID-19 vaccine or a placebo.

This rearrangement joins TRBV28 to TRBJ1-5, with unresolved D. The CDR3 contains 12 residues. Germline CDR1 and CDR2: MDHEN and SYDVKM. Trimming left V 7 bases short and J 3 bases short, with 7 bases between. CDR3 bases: TGTGCCAGCAAGGAAAACAATCAGCCCCAGCATTTT. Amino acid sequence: CASKENNQPQHF.

CDR3 residues: CASSITDTQYF. The CDR3 region has the DNA TGTGCCAGTAGTATAACAGATACGCAGTATTTT. The V call is TRBV19, the J call TRBJ2-3; D ambiguous. Trimming took off 2 bases at V and 3 bases at J, with 0 bases between the two ends. The CDR3 runs 11 residues. The germline V gene has CDR1 LNHDA and CDR2 SQIVND (reference sequence).

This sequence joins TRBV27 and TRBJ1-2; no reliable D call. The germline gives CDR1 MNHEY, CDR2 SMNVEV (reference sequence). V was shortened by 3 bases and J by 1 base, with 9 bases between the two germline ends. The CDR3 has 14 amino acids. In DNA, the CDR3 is TGTGCCAGCAGTTTCCTGGGCAGTAACTATGGCTACACCTTC. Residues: CASSFLGSNYGYTF.